The entry below describes one T cell receptor beta chain. This CDR3 has 13 amino acids. Trimming cost V 4 bases and J 4 bases; bases outside gene matches: 1. CDR1 and CDR2 (germline): SGHTS, YDEGEE. This specimen belongs to a study of cytotoxic CD8 clonotypes in ibrutinib-treated CLL. The table came from immunoSEQ multiplex PCR; TCRdb's copy has only in-frame clones and leaves some out. This table holds roughly 24,000 clones, less than 80% found once. This clonotype originated in a human donor with chronic lymphocytic leukemia. This sequence joins TRBV5-8 and TRBJ1-5, with TRBD1 matching 8 bases. This material consisted of PBMCs, taken before ibrutinib treatment. The CDR3 sequence: CASSRQGNQPQHF. CDR3 sequence (DNA): TGTGCCAGCAGCCGACAGGGGAATCAGCCCCAGCATTTT.